These 9 T cell receptor beta chains were sequenced from one sample in a study of shared clonotypes between healthy human individuals. Profiling relied on immunoSEQ multiplex PCR, and the TCRdb table lists in-frame clones only, not all of them. This sample has a few million clones, with roughly 92% found just once. Source material: naive CD4+ T cells sorted from blood. Documented subset: CD45RA+ positively selected. The receptor source for this set is a man in his late teens or twenties in good health.

The rearrangement joins TRBV5-4 to TRBJ2-5; D might be TRBD2 (6 bases). Germline CDR1 reads SGHNT; CDR2 reads YYREEE (reference sequence). The length of the CDR3 is 13 residues. Deletions cut 3 bases from V and 5 bases from J, with 11 bases between. The CDR3 DNA is TGTGCCAGCAGCTCCCGGGAGCGGGAGACCCAGTACTTC. It translates to CASSSRERETQYF.

This clone was seen just once. This chain uses TRBV18 with TRBJ2-3, with D unclear. The V gene's germline CDR1 is KGHSH and CDR2 LQKENI. V was pared by 0 bases and J by 6 bases, with 10 bases between. The CDR3 extends over 14 amino acids. The CDR3 coding sequence is TGTGCCAGCTCACCACCACTATTAGGGGATACGCAGTATTTT. It codes for CASSPPLLGDTQYF.

The chain carries TRBV4-3 and TRBJ2-1; D is unclear. The V gene lost 0 bases and the J gene lost 0 bases, with 15 bases spanning the gap. Germline values: CDR1 LGHNA, CDR2 YSLEER. This CDR3 is 18 amino acids long. This chain's CDR3 is CASSQDPGGSSSYNEQFF. In nucleotides, the CDR3 is TGCGCCAGCAGCCAAGATCCGGGCGGTTCTAGCTCCTACAATGAGCAGTTCTTC.

Regarding this clone: At one end the junction does not follow the germline gene, possibly because of a read error. The chain links TRBV6-5 to TRBJ2-1, with TRBD2 matching over 10 bases. The CDR3 spans 13 residues. In germline, CDR1 is MNHEY, CDR2 SVGAGI. As DNA, the CDR3 is TGTGCCAGCAGTTACCACGGGACTAGCGCTTTGGTCTTC. This codes for CASSYHGTSALVF.

This chain joins TRBV19 and TRBJ2-7, with TRBD1 identical over 9 bases. Germline CDR1 and CDR2: LNHDA and SQIVND (reference sequence). The CDR3 consists of 15 residues. V gave up 6 bases and J gave up 5 bases; unmatched junction bases: 11. The CDR3 DNA reads as TGTGCCAGTAGAAAAGGGACAGGGATAAGCAACGAGCAGTACTTC. Translated: CASRKGTGISNEQYF.

This clone was observed a handful of times. Other DNA sequences in the same sample also yield this CDR3. The genes are TRBV5-1 and TRBJ1-1; maybe TRBD1 (5 bases). Trimming left V 5 bases short and J 6 bases short, with 11 bases between. This CDR3 region has 12 residues. CDR1 SGHRS and CDR2 YFSETQ come from the germline V gene. The CDR3 sequence is CASSLQGAEAFF. In DNA, the CDR3 is TGCGCCAGCAGTTTGCAAGGGGCTGAAGCTTTCTTT.

The V and J genes are TRBV30 and TRBJ2-3; TRBD1 matches at 10 bases. The CDR3 is 16 amino acids. V lost 0 bases to trimming and J lost 2 bases; unmatched junction nucleotides: 5. Germline V gene sequence: CDR1 GTSNPN, CDR2 SVGIG (reference sequence). The CDR3 sequence: CAWSVFGQGVTDTQYF. The CDR3 DNA reads TGTGCCTGGAGTGTATTTGGACAGGGGGTCACAGATACGCAGTATTTT.

The J gene is TRBJ2-7, the V gene TRBV9, with D perhaps given as TRBD1 or TRBD2 (5 bases each). Trimming shortened V by 2 bases and J by 2 bases, and 11 bases separated the two germline ends. The CDR3 runs to 14 residues. Germline-derived CDR1 and CDR2 are SGDLS and YYNGEE. The CDR3 nucleotides are TGTGCCAGCAGCGTCGGGACGCTACCCTACGAGCAGTACTTC. Protein sequence: CASSVGTLPYEQYF.

The chain uses TRBV5-4 and TRBJ2-2, with D unclear. The germline gives CDR1 SGHNT, CDR2 YYREEE (reference sequence). Trimming took off 2 bases at V and 4 bases at J, with 3 bases between the two ends. The CDR3 loop spans 12 amino acids. CDR3 nucleotide sequence: TGTGCCAGCAGCTTATTCACCGGGGAGCTGTTTTTT. This gives the protein CASSLFTGELFF.